This TCR beta chain was recovered during a study of blood T cell repertoires in COVID-19. As for the study in general: COVID-19 samples, acute and convalescent, were from the United States, Italy and Spain.

The V gene end was trimmed by 3 bases and the J gene end by 2 bases; junction bases not matched to a gene: 3. CDR3 size: 15 residues. CDR1 is MDHEN and CDR2 is SYDVKM in the germline V gene. Before being deemed recovered, Cohort 3 donors had two negative PCRs, clearance, or symptom resolution. Source study methods: Reference gene primers were amplified, and this amplification served to estimate nucleated cell counts. Measured with immunoSEQ multiplex PCR; TCRdb has only the in-frame clones, and not every one. The V and J calls and clone size are taken from that table; D and trimming were inferred from the DNA. This table has 180,000 or so clones, roughly 84% appearing once.

The sequence was collected from a woman aged 55-69 years who had recovered from COVID-19. Material: PBMCs or T cells enriched from blood (not recorded which). The chain links TRBV28 to TRBJ1-5, with TRBD1 matching 8 bases. Here the CDR3 DNA reads TGTGCCAGCAGTTTTTTGACAGGGGGCAATCAGCCCCAGCATTTT. As protein: CASSFLTGGNQPQHF.